Each of the 21 T cell receptor beta chains below was sequenced from the same sample in a study of identical twins. One entry per CDR3 protein results from TCRdb running MiXCR on the 5' RACE reads. The table lists roughly 250,000 distinct CDR3 sequences, 7% of them singletons. This same sample was also taken into another study, of yellow fever vaccine responses in identical twins.

Material: memory (CD45RO+) T cells sorted from blood. Source of these receptors: a woman in her late teens or twenties in good health.

This sequence joins TRBV20-1 and TRBJ2-1; D assignment may be TRBD1 or TRBD2 (5 bases each). The CDR3 has 15 amino acids. Germline assignment: CDR1 DFQATT and CDR2 SNEGSKA (reference sequence). V was clipped by 6 bases and J by 4 bases, with 19 bases between them. The CDR3 nucleotides are TGCAGTGCCCGGCAAGGGGACGGCGTTTACAATGAGCAGTTCTTC. Translated: CSARQGDGVYNEQFF.

The sample holds a few counts of this clonotype. The V call is TRBV24-1, the J call TRBJ1-5; tentatively, D is TRBD1 (6 bases). V lost 4 bases and J lost 4, with 16 bases in between. Germline-derived CDR1 and CDR2 are KGHDR and SFDVKD. There are 16 residues in the CDR3. CDR3 protein: CATSETGSSGNQPQHF. The CDR3 nucleotides are TGTGCCACCAGTGAAACAGGGTCTTCGGGGAATCAGCCCCAGCATTTT.

This chain joins TRBV7-2 and TRBJ1-1; no clear D gene. The germline CDR1 and CDR2 sequences are SGHTA and FQGNSA. The V end was cut by 4 bases, the J end by 7 bases, with 13 bases between. The CDR3 has 13 residues. CDR3 protein: CASSSPLANEAFF. The DNA for the CDR3 is TGTGCCAGCAGCTCCCCCCTAGCCAATGAAGCTTTCTTT.

This clonotype was found many times. The gene calls are TRBV29-1 and TRBJ2-1; 9 positions agree with TRBD2. The CDR3 sequence is 16 residues long. The trim removed 5 bases at V and 1 base at J, leaving 9 bases unmatched. CDR1 is SQVTM and CDR2 is ANQGSEA in the germline V gene. The CDR3 loop is CSVNGERGASYNEQFF. The CDR3 coding sequence is TGCAGCGTTAACGGGGAGCGGGGGGCTTCCTACAATGAGCAGTTCTTC.

V and J are TRBV9 and TRBJ1-1; D uncertain. The CDR3 runs to 14 residues. V was cut by 0 bases and J by 3 bases, with 9 bases left in between. Germline V CDR1 and CDR2: SGDLS, YYNGEE. The CDR3 region is CASSVAVWDTEAFF. The CDR3 coding sequence is TGTGCCAGCAGCGTAGCGGTGTGGGACACTGAAGCTTTCTTT.

The sample holds a few counts of this clonotype. The chain combines TRBV5-6 with TRBJ1-4; no reliable D call. The CDR3 totals 13 residues. V was cut by 4 bases and J by 5 bases, with 9 bases left in between. The germline V gene has CDR1 SGHDT and CDR2 YYEEEE. CDR3 in DNA: TGTGCCAGCAGCATCATAGGGAATGAAAAACTGTTTTTT. It is translated as CASSIIGNEKLFF.

This clonotype showed up many times. The V gene is TRBV9, the J gene TRBJ1-1; D is unclear. Deletions cut 7 bases from V and 7 bases from J, with 17 bases between. Germline CDR1 reads SGDLS; CDR2 reads YYNGEE. This CDR3 comprises 13 residues. CDR3 residues: CASGNPGVLEAFF. In DNA, the CDR3 is TGTGCCAGCGGCAATCCTGGGGTCCTTGAAGCTTTCTTT.

The chain is built from TRBV20-1 and TRBJ2-5; 9 bases agree with TRBD1. The J segment lost 1 base and the V segment lost 6 bases, leaving 0 bases of the junction unmatched. Germline CDR1 and CDR2: DFQATT and SNEGSKA (reference sequence). The CDR3 covers 12 residues. The CDR3 is CSATGGQETQYF. The CDR3 DNA follows: TGCAGTGCGACAGGGGGCCAAGAGACCCAGTACTTC.

This chain joins TRBV5-8 and TRBJ2-1; TRBD2 matches 8 bases. Per germline, CDR1 SGHTS and CDR2 YDEGEE. Trimming cost V 4 bases and J 2 bases; bases outside gene matches: 5. This CDR3 has 15 amino acids. The CDR3 DNA follows: TGTGCCAGCAGCGTTAGCGGGGTTCCCTACAATGAGCAGTTCTTC. Its protein product is CASSVSGVPYNEQFF.

The chain uses TRBV28 and TRBJ2-5; D is perhaps TRBD2 (5 bases). Trimming removed 3 bases at V and 0 bases at J, with 8 bases between. From germline, CDR1 is MDHEN and CDR2 SYDVKM. The CDR3 runs 14 residues. CDR3 coding DNA: TGTGCCAGCAGTTTCAGCGGAAACCAAGAGACCCAGTACTTC. Its protein is CASSFSGNQETQYF.

The chain uses TRBV2 and TRBJ2-7, with 8 nucleotides matching TRBD1. The V gene's germline CDR1 is SNHLY and CDR2 FYNNEI. V lost 5 bases to trimming and J lost 0 bases; unmatched junction nucleotides: 6. The length of the CDR3 is 15 residues. CDR3 sequence: CASSLTGVSSYEQYF. DNA for the CDR3: TGTGCCAGCAGTCTGACAGGGGTTAGCTCCTACGAGCAGTACTTC.

The sample holds many counts of this clonotype. The J gene is TRBJ1-4, the V gene TRBV12-3 or TRBV12-4; 11 bases match TRBD1. The CDR3 has 15 residues. The J segment lost 5 bases and the V segment lost 4 bases, leaving 3 bases of the junction unmatched. The DNA for the CDR3 is TGTGCCAGCAGTTACGGGGACAGGGGGAATGAAAAACTGTTTTTT. Translating gives CASSYGDRGNEKLFF.

This clonotype was detected a few times. This sequence joins TRBV6-1 and TRBJ2-3; 9 bases match TRBD2. V lost 1 base to trimming and J lost 5 bases; unmatched junction nucleotides: 13. The CDR3 is made up of 18 amino acids. Germline CDR1 reads MNHNS; CDR2 reads SASEGT. The CDR3 DNA reads TGTGCCAGCAGTGAAGAGGGGACAGCGGGGGGAATAAGAGATACGCAGTATTTT. Amino acids: CASSEEGTAGGIRDTQYF.

The sample holds many counts of this clonotype. The V and J genes are TRBV6-1 and TRBJ2-1, with D tentatively TRBD2 (5 bases). CDR1 and CDR2 (germline): MNHNS, SASEGT. This CDR3 comprises 11 residues. V gave up 6 bases and J gave up 10 bases, with 10 bases separating them. CDR3 sequence reads: CASSPGVEQFF. CDR3 coding DNA: TGTGCCAGCAGCCCCGGGGTGGAGCAGTTCTTC.

This clonotype came up many times. The chain recombines TRBV29-1 with TRBJ2-1; D ambiguous. The CDR3 extends over 14 amino acids. V lost 3 bases and J 0 bases, leaving 9 bases between the germline ends. Germline CDR1 reads SQVTM; CDR2 reads ANQGSEA. The CDR3: CSVDSPGSYNEQFF. The CDR3, as DNA: TGCAGCGTTGATTCTCCAGGCTCCTACAATGAGCAGTTCTTC.

In its sample, this clonotype was seen a few times. CDR3 amino acids: CATSRFSGDGTDTQYF. The CDR3 DNA sequence: TGTGCCACCAGCAGATTTAGCGGAGACGGAACAGATACGCAGTATTTT. The rearrangement joins TRBV15 to TRBJ2-3; D perhaps matches TRBD2 (6 bases). The CDR3 is 16 amino acids. The V end was cut by 2 bases, the J end by 3 bases, with 15 bases between. Germline V gives CDR1 LNHNV, CDR2 YYDKDF (reference sequence).

The chain uses TRBV10-2 and TRBJ2-7; D may be TRBD1 (8 bases). The CDR3 sequence is 14 residues long. V was clipped by 5 bases and J by 3 bases, with 14 bases between them. Germline loops: CDR1 WSHSY, CDR2 SAAADI. CDR3 in DNA: TGCGCCAGCAGTACACAGGGGGGGTACTACGAGCAGTACGTC. Amino acid sequence: CASSTQGGYYEQYV.

This clonotype was recorded at least ten times. The gene calls are TRBV6-1 and TRBJ2-5, with 7 nucleotides matching TRBD2. V lost 3 bases and J lost 0; bases outside the gene matches: 4. The CDR3 covers 15 residues. Germline V gene data show CDR1 as MNHNS and CDR2 as SASEGT. CDR3 amino acids: CASSDLSGDQETQYF. CDR3 in DNA: TGTGCCAGCAGTGACCTGAGCGGGGACCAAGAGACCCAGTACTTC.

This clonotype was recorded many times. CDR3 in amino acids: CASSYLHTEAFF. CDR3 nucleotides: TGTGCCAGCAGCTACCTTCACACTGAAGCTTTCTTT. This rearrangement joins TRBV7-9 to TRBJ1-1; D is unclear. There are 12 residues in the CDR3. Trimming took off 4 bases at V and 3 bases at J, with 6 bases between the two ends. Germline assignment: CDR1 SEHNR and CDR2 FQNEAQ (reference sequence).

The chain uses TRBV29-1 and TRBJ2-5; D possibly corresponds to TRBD1 (6 bases). V was pared by 6 bases and J by 5 bases, with 19 bases between. The germline V gene encodes CDR1 SQVTM and CDR2 ANQGSEA. This CDR3 contains 14 residues. In DNA, the CDR3 is TGCAGCGTCAAACCCCCAGGGGATCGGGAGACCCAGTACTTC. It translates to CSVKPPGDRETQYF.

This clonotype has more than one count but fewer than ten. This sequence joins TRBV20-1 and TRBJ1-5; D unclear. Trimming shortened V by 0 bases and J by 6 bases, and 12 bases separated the two germline ends. The CDR3 length is 14 residues. Per the germline V gene, CDR1 is DFQATT and CDR2 is SNEGSKA (reference sequence). CDR3 nucleotides: TGCAGTGCTAGAGATCCACGTGTGGTTCAGCCCCAGCATTTT. Translating it yields CSARDPRVVQPQHF.